This TCR beta chain was sequenced in a study of blood T cell repertoires in COVID-19. Study-level information: Sites in the United States, Italy and Spain provided acute and convalescent COVID-19 samples.

Germline CDR1 and CDR2: SGHDT and YYEEEE. The CDR3 contains 16 residues. V gave up 7 bases and J gave up 1 base; unmatched junction bases: 12. Generated by immunoSEQ multiplex PCR, the TCRdb table keeps only in-frame clones and is missing some. Found here are 200,000 to 250,000 clones, around 90% of them singletons; the top ten hold about 7.1%. The chain combines TRBV5-6 with TRBJ1-1, with TRBD1 identical over 8 bases. The sequence was obtained from a woman in her 70s with active or convalescent COVID-19. Sequenced: peripheral blood. CDR3 protein: CASGVQTGQENTEAFF. CDR3 in DNA: TGTGCCAGCGGTGTTCAAACGGGACAGGAGAACACTGAAGCTTTCTTT.